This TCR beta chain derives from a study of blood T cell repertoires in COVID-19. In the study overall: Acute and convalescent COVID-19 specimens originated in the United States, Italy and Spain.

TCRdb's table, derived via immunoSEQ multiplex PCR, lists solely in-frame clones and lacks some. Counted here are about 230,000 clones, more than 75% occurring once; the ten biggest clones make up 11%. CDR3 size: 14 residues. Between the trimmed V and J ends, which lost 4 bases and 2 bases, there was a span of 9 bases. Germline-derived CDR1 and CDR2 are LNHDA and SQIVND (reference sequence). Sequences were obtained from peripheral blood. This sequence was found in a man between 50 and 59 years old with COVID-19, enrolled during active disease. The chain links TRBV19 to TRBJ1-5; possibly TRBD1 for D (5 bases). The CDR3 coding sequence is TGTGCCAGTAGTAAGGGGAATGGCAATCAGCCCCAGCATTTT. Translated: CASSKGNGNQPQHF.